Listed below are T cell receptor beta chains from one sample, sequenced in a study of blood T cell repertoires in COVID-19. Assay used: immunoSEQ multiplex PCR; TCRdb lists only in-frame clones, some missing. The sample shows around 130,000 clones, around 80% of them seen only once. Sequenced: peripheral blood. Receptor source: an older man with acute or convalescent COVID-19. Both conserved end residues are trimmed from each CDR3. Expanded clones get a size class; other rows say once, few or many, or leave the size out.

V: TRBV10-3; J: TRBJ2-7; size: -; CDR3: AISESGQAPNYEQY
V: TRBV6-2/TRBV6-3; J: TRBJ1-2; size: -; CDR3: ASSSPGTGFYGYT
V: TRBV2; J: TRBJ2-1; size: few; CDR3: ASSYRKWGSGGQF
V: TRBV12-3/TRBV12-4; J: TRBJ1-2; size: -; CDR3: ASSFAGSTGYT
V: TRBV6-5; J: TRBJ1-3; size: -; CDR3: ASRADREGNTIY
V: TRBV3-1/TRBV3-2; J: TRBJ1-1; size: -; CDR3: ASRRGEGTNTEAF
V: TRBV6-5; J: TRBJ1-1; size: -; CDR3: ASSLRTGFTEAF
V: TRBV18; J: TRBJ2-2; size: once; CDR3: ASSPSGTNGELF
V: TRBV28; J: TRBJ1-1; size: -; CDR3: ASSLWRQGEAF
V: TRBV9; J: TRBJ2-5; size: -; CDR3: ASSAGTEETQY
V: TRBV27; J: TRBJ2-2; size: -; CDR3: ASSQDRVRGELF
V: TRBV15; J: TRBJ1-4; size: -; CDR3: ATSRETATNEKLF
V: TRBV7-3; J: TRBJ2-3; size: -; CDR3: ASSSGRGDTQY
V: TRBV21-1; J: TRBJ1-4; size: -; CDR3: ASSKVGTQRRNEKLF
V: TRBV5-1; J: TRBJ2-7; size: -; CDR3: ASSVRDRFYEQY
V: TRBV7-9; J: TRBJ1-2; size: -; CDR3: ASSLQLFGSGRSYEGYT
V: TRBV4-2; J: TRBJ1-2; size: -; CDR3: ASSQDWGGQGAIAYGYT
V: TRBV10-3; J: TRBJ1-1; size: -; CDR3: AISESGGQTEAF
V: TRBV4-2; J: TRBJ2-3; size: -; CDR3: ASSQGGRGKGDTQY
V: TRBV15; J: TRBJ1-4; size: -; CDR3: ATSRGGGDNEKLF
V: TRBV5-6; J: TRBJ1-3; size: -; CDR3: ASSLGRGRSGNTIY
V: TRBV6-6; J: TRBJ1-3; size: -; CDR3: ASSWDRNTIY
V: TRBV5-4; J: TRBJ1-6; size: -; CDR3: ASSLRVSGDSPLH
V: TRBV5-6; J: TRBJ1-4; size: -; CDR3: ASGVPGQGVNREKLF
V: TRBV11-2; J: TRBJ2-3; size: -; CDR3: ASSLESSRVPTDTQY
V: TRBV2; J: TRBJ1-5; size: once; CDR3: ASSEGIGQGALSQPQH
V: TRBV7-3; J: TRBJ2-1; size: -; CDR3: ASSLGQLNEQF
V: TRBV7-9; J: TRBJ1-1; size: -; CDR3: ASSPGQGKNTEAF
V: TRBV7-8; J: TRBJ2-5; size: -; CDR3: ASSSREGQETQY
V: TRBV6-6; J: TRBJ2-7; size: -; CDR3: ASSLYSSYEQY
V: TRBV6-5; J: TRBJ2-3; size: -; CDR3: ASKSSAADTQY